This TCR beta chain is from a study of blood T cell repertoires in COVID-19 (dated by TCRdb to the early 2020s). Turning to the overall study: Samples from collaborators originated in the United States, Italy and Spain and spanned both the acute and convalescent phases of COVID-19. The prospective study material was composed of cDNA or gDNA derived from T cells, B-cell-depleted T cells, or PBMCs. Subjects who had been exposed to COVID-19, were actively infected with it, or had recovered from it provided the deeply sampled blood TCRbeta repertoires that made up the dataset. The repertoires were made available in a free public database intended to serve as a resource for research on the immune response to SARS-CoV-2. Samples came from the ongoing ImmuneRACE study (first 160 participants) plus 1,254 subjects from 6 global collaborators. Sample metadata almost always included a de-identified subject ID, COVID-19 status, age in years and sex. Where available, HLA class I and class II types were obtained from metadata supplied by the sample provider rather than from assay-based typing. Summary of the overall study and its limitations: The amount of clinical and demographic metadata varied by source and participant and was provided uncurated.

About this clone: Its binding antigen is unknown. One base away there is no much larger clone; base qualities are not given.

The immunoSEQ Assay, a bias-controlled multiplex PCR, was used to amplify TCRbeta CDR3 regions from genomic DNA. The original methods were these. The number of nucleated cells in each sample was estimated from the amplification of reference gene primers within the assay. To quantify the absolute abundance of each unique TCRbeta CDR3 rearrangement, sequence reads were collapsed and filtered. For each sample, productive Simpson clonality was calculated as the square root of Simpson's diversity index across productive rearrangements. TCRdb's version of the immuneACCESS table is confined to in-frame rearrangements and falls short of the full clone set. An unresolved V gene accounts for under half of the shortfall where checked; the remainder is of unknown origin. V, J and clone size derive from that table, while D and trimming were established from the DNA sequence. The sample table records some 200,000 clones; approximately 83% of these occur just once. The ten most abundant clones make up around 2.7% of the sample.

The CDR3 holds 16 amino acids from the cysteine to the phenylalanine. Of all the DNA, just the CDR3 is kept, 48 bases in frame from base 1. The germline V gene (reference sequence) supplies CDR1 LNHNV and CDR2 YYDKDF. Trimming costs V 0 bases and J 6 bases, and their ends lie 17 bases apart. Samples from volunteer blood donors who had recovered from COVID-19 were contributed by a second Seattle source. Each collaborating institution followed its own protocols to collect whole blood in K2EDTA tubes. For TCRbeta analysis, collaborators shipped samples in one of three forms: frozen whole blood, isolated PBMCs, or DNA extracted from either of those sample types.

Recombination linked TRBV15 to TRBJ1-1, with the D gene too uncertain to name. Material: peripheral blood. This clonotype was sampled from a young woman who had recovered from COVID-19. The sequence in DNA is TGTGCCACCAGCAGAGATTCGAATTTTTTGGGCCCTGAAGCTTTCTTT. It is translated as CATSRDSNFLGPEAFF.